A selection of T cell receptor beta chains follows, all from one sample in a study of CD4 T cells in relation to SARS-CoV-2 and coronaviruses. The table came from immunoSEQ multiplex PCR; TCRdb's copy has only in-frame clones and leaves some out. The repertoire includes about 36,000 clones, approximately 83% of them detected once, and 6.6% sits in the top ten. Antigens of these TCRs are unknown. The material sequenced was naive CD4+ T cells from PBMCs, cultured in vitro. The receptor source for this set is an adult with COVID-19. The CDR3 runs from the conserved cysteine through the conserved F or W. Each record gives: CDR3 protein, CDR3 DNA, V gene, CDR3 length, D gene, J gene, clone size. The D gene is left open where the match is weak. Expanded clones are given a class, and other clones once, few, many or no size at all.

cdr3_aa: CASSLADRGLDEQYF
cdr3_nt: TGTGCCAGCAGCTTAGCGGACAGGGGTTTGGACGAGCAGTACTTC
v_call: TRBV7-9
cdr3_length: 15
d_call: TRBD1
j_call: TRBJ2-7
clone_size: .

cdr3_aa: CSVGDRGGEGYTF
cdr3_nt: TGCAGCGTTGGGGACAGGGGGGGAGAAGGCTACACCTTC
v_call: TRBV29-1
cdr3_length: 13
d_call: TRBD1
j_call: TRBJ1-2
clone_size: few

cdr3_aa: CASSSGRNPDTQYF
cdr3_nt: TGCGCCAGCAGCTCGGGCCGAAACCCAGATACGCAGTATTTT
v_call: TRBV5-1
cdr3_length: 14
d_call: .
j_call: TRBJ2-3
clone_size: .

cdr3_aa: CASSLWIDRVGQSATYNEQFF
cdr3_nt: TGTGCCAGCAGTTTATGGATTGACAGGGTCGGCCAGTCTGCTACCTACAATGAGCAGTTCTTC
v_call: TRBV28
cdr3_length: 21
d_call: TRBD1
j_call: TRBJ2-1
clone_size: once

cdr3_aa: CATSREGGAGRLTYEQYF
cdr3_nt: TGTGCCACCAGCAGAGAGGGAGGGGCGGGACGGTTGACCTACGAGCAGTACTTC
v_call: TRBV15
cdr3_length: 18
d_call: TRBD2
j_call: TRBJ2-7
clone_size: .

cdr3_aa: CASSFLLAGVADTQYF
cdr3_nt: TGTGCCAGCAGCTTTCTCCTAGCCGGAGTGGCAGATACGCAGTATTTT
v_call: TRBV7-9
cdr3_length: 16
d_call: .
j_call: TRBJ2-3
clone_size: .

cdr3_aa: CASSVAGGGTDTQYF
cdr3_nt: TGTGCCAGCAGTGTAGCGGGAGGAGGCACAGATACGCAGTATTTT
v_call: TRBV2
cdr3_length: 15
d_call: TRBD2
j_call: TRBJ2-3
clone_size: .

cdr3_aa: CASGLRDGAPNTEAFF
cdr3_nt: TGCGCCAGCGGACTCCGGGACGGCGCTCCGAACACTGAAGCTTTCTTT
v_call: TRBV5-1
cdr3_length: 16
d_call: .
j_call: TRBJ1-1
clone_size: few

cdr3_aa: CASSGTGGPTDTQYF
cdr3_nt: TGTGCCAGCTCCGGGACGGGAGGGCCCACAGATACGCAGTATTTT
v_call: TRBV18
cdr3_length: 15
d_call: TRBD2
j_call: TRBJ2-3
clone_size: .

cdr3_aa: CASSLKFETPNQPQHF
cdr3_nt: TGTGCCAGCAGCTTGAAGTTTGAGACACCAAATCAGCCCCAGCATTTT
v_call: TRBV5-5
cdr3_length: 16
d_call: .
j_call: TRBJ1-5
clone_size: few

cdr3_aa: CASSRTSGTGELFF
cdr3_nt: TGTGCCAGCAGCCGGACGTCAGGCACCGGGGAGCTGTTTTTT
v_call: TRBV11-2
cdr3_length: 14
d_call: .
j_call: TRBJ2-2
clone_size: .

cdr3_aa: CASSLGQVEYNEQFF
cdr3_nt: TGTGCCAGCAGCTTGGGACAGGTGGAGTACAATGAGCAGTTCTTC
v_call: TRBV11-2
cdr3_length: 15
d_call: TRBD1
j_call: TRBJ2-1
clone_size: once

cdr3_aa: CASRKSSYNEQFF
cdr3_nt: TGTGCCAGCAGGAAAAGCTCCTACAATGAGCAGTTCTTC
v_call: TRBV6-5
cdr3_length: 13
d_call: .
j_call: TRBJ2-1
clone_size: .

cdr3_aa: CASRGLGGTDTQYF
cdr3_nt: TGTGCCAGCCGGGGTTTGGGGGGCACAGATACGCAGTATTTT
v_call: TRBV6-5
cdr3_length: 14
d_call: .
j_call: TRBJ2-3
clone_size: .

cdr3_aa: CSAGRGLGETQYF
cdr3_nt: TGCAGCGCCGGAAGGGGGCTTGGGGAGACCCAGTACTTC
v_call: TRBV29-1
cdr3_length: 13
d_call: TRBD1
j_call: TRBJ2-5
clone_size: .

cdr3_aa: CATSGQTGRHNEKLFF
cdr3_nt: TGTGCCACCAGCGGCCAGACAGGGCGACATAATGAAAAACTGTTTTTT
v_call: TRBV15
cdr3_length: 16
d_call: TRBD1
j_call: TRBJ1-4
clone_size: .

cdr3_aa: CASSLAGSWEHEQYF
cdr3_nt: TGTGCCAGCAGTTTAGCCGGGTCGTGGGAGCACGAGCAGTACTTC
v_call: TRBV28
cdr3_length: 15
d_call: .
j_call: TRBJ2-7
clone_size: .

cdr3_aa: CASSNLLLAGVWGTDTQYF
cdr3_nt: TGTGCCAGTAGTAACCTCCTACTAGCGGGAGTATGGGGCACAGATACGCAGTATTTT
v_call: TRBV19
cdr3_length: 19
d_call: TRBD2
j_call: TRBJ2-3
clone_size: .

cdr3_aa: CASSLTGQASNQPQHF
cdr3_nt: TGTGCCAGTAGCCTCACAGGGCAAGCTAGCAATCAGCCCCAGCATTTT
v_call: TRBV19
cdr3_length: 16
d_call: .
j_call: TRBJ1-5
clone_size: once

cdr3_aa: CATSREGYRGPSEAFF
cdr3_nt: TGTGCCACCAGCAGAGAAGGCTACAGGGGGCCATCGGAAGCTTTCTTT
v_call: TRBV15
cdr3_length: 16
d_call: TRBD1
j_call: TRBJ1-1
clone_size: few

cdr3_aa: CASSGLKNEQYF
cdr3_nt: TGCGCCAGCAGTGGTTTGAAGAACGAGCAGTACTTC
v_call: TRBV10-2
cdr3_length: 12
d_call: .
j_call: TRBJ2-7
clone_size: .

cdr3_aa: CASRRRVGNIQYF
cdr3_nt: TGTGCCAGTAGAAGGAGGGTAGGAAACATTCAGTACTTC
v_call: TRBV12-3/TRBV12-4
cdr3_length: 13
d_call: .
j_call: TRBJ2-4
clone_size: .

cdr3_aa: CASRTQGAGGNQPQHF
cdr3_nt: TGTGCCAGCAGGACCCAGGGGGCCGGGGGCAATCAGCCCCAGCATTTT
v_call: TRBV28
cdr3_length: 16
d_call: TRBD1
j_call: TRBJ1-5
clone_size: .

cdr3_aa: CAWSTFRLNSPLHF
cdr3_nt: TGTGCCTGGTCTACGTTCAGATTAAATTCACCCCTCCACTTT
v_call: TRBV30
cdr3_length: 14
d_call: .
j_call: TRBJ1-6
clone_size: .

cdr3_aa: CASSLVSGGEKLFF
cdr3_nt: TGCGCCAGCAGCTTGGTGTCAGGCGGTGAAAAACTGTTTTTT
v_call: TRBV5-1
cdr3_length: 14
d_call: .
j_call: TRBJ1-4
clone_size: .

cdr3_aa: CASSVVPELGDTQYF
cdr3_nt: TGTGCCAGCAGCGTAGTTCCTGAACTGGGCGATACGCAGTATTTT
v_call: TRBV9
cdr3_length: 15
d_call: .
j_call: TRBJ2-3
clone_size: once

cdr3_aa: CASSDPRTGLFGYTF
cdr3_nt: TGTGCCAGCAGCGACCCCCGGACAGGACTATTTGGCTACACCTTC
v_call: TRBV28
cdr3_length: 15
d_call: TRBD1
j_call: TRBJ1-2
clone_size: .

cdr3_aa: CASSLERVGTTQKTQYF
cdr3_nt: TGTGCCAGCAGCTTAGAAAGGGTGGGAACGACACAAAAGACCCAGTACTTC
v_call: TRBV11-3
cdr3_length: 17
d_call: .
j_call: TRBJ2-5
clone_size: .

cdr3_aa: CASSLRQGYYGYTF
cdr3_nt: TGTGCCAGCAGTTTACGGCAGGGTTACTATGGCTACACCTTC
v_call: TRBV28
cdr3_length: 14
d_call: .
j_call: TRBJ1-2
clone_size: few

cdr3_aa: CASSTEVETQYF
cdr3_nt: TGTGCCAGCAGCACAGAAGTGGAGACCCAGTACTTC
v_call: TRBV5-6
cdr3_length: 12
d_call: .
j_call: TRBJ2-5
clone_size: .

cdr3_aa: CASSPWDREEDYGYTF
cdr3_nt: TGTGCCAGCAGCCCGTGGGACAGGGAAGAAGACTATGGCTACACCTTC
v_call: TRBV7-9
cdr3_length: 16
d_call: TRBD1
j_call: TRBJ1-2
clone_size: few

cdr3_aa: CASERGSGCSYEQYF
cdr3_nt: TGTGCCAGCGAACGGGGTAGCGGGTGTTCCTACGAGCAGTACTTC
v_call: TRBV3-1/TRBV3-2
cdr3_length: 15
d_call: TRBD2
j_call: TRBJ2-7
clone_size: .

cdr3_aa: CASSARAAGTEAFF
cdr3_nt: TGCGCCAGCAGCGCCCGGGCCGCGGGGACTGAAGCTTTCTTT
v_call: TRBV5-1
cdr3_length: 14
d_call: .
j_call: TRBJ1-1
clone_size: .

cdr3_aa: CASSSPDRGTPLSYEQYF
cdr3_nt: TGTGCCAGCAGCTCACCGGACAGGGGGACCCCTCTCTCCTACGAGCAGTACTTC
v_call: TRBV13
cdr3_length: 18
d_call: TRBD1
j_call: TRBJ2-7
clone_size: .

cdr3_aa: CASSGQNRVLHNEQFF
cdr3_nt: TGTGCCAGCAGTGGACAAAACAGGGTCCTGCACAATGAGCAGTTCTTC
v_call: TRBV7-2
cdr3_length: 16
d_call: .
j_call: TRBJ2-1
clone_size: .

cdr3_aa: CAWRASGSADTQYF
cdr3_nt: TGTGCCTGGAGGGCTAGCGGGAGTGCAGATACGCAGTATTTT
v_call: TRBV30
cdr3_length: 14
d_call: TRBD2
j_call: TRBJ2-3
clone_size: .

cdr3_aa: CAIAVAYNEQFF
cdr3_nt: TGTGCCATCGCGGTAGCCTACAATGAGCAGTTCTTC
v_call: TRBV10-3
cdr3_length: 12
d_call: .
j_call: TRBJ2-1
clone_size: .

cdr3_aa: CASIPSGGHYGYTF
cdr3_nt: TGTGCCAGCATCCCTAGCGGGGGTCACTATGGCTACACCTTC
v_call: TRBV28
cdr3_length: 14
d_call: .
j_call: TRBJ1-2
clone_size: .

cdr3_aa: CASSIGQGGAWSPLHF
cdr3_nt: TGTGCCAGCAGCATTGGCCAGGGGGGAGCTTGGTCACCCCTCCACTTT
v_call: TRBV5-4
cdr3_length: 16
d_call: TRBD1
j_call: TRBJ1-6
clone_size: few

cdr3_aa: CASSAGREGYEQYF
cdr3_nt: TGTGCCAGCAGCGCCGGCAGGGAGGGCTACGAGCAGTACTTC
v_call: TRBV9
cdr3_length: 14
d_call: TRBD2
j_call: TRBJ2-7
clone_size: .

cdr3_aa: CASIRNTAGGEQYF
cdr3_nt: TGCGCCAGCATTCGGAACACCGCGGGGGGCGAGCAGTACTTC
v_call: TRBV10-1
cdr3_length: 14
d_call: TRBD2
j_call: TRBJ2-7
clone_size: .

cdr3_aa: CSVPKRGSTQGEQYF
cdr3_nt: TGCAGCGTCCCTAAGCGGGGGTCCACGCAGGGGGAGCAGTACTTC
v_call: TRBV29-1
cdr3_length: 15
d_call: TRBD2
j_call: TRBJ2-7
clone_size: .